This TCR beta chain was identified during a study of cytomegalovirus exposure and HLA in healthy donors. General study results and limits: A few chains tied to CMV proved CMV antigen-specific in vitro. Later analysis showed TCR association rates varying by HLA locus, highest for DRB1 and lowest for HLA-C. In a later analysis, V- and J-gene trimming of beta chains associated with a DCLRE1C missense variant, replicated independently. TCR beta V segments were, for the most part, productive about 87% or about 30% of the time in an earlier analysis.

As regards this clone: Its antigen is not identified.

PCR involved 60 Vbeta and 13 Jbeta primers. The protocol was immunoSEQ multiplex PCR, while the TCRdb copy is restricted to in-frame clones and leaves out a portion. This table has around 88,000 clones, less than 80% appearing once. Trimming took 4 bases from V and 4 from J; bases not matched to a gene: 7. This CDR3 contains 16 residues. Germline assignment: CDR1 LNHDA and CDR2 SQIVND (reference sequence). The chain uses TRBV19 and TRBJ2-7, with 13 bases lining up with TRBD2. What was sequenced was PBMCs. The sequence came from a woman between 40 and 50 years old in good health and CMV-seropositive. Here the CDR3 DNA reads TGTGCCAGTAGTACCACCGGGACTAGCGGGGTTTACGAGCAGTACTTC. Translation: CASSTTGTSGVYEQYF. The full variable domain, completed using reference TRBV19 and TRBJ2-7, is DGGITQSPKYLFRKEGQNVTLSCEQNLNHDAMYWYRQDPGQGLRLIYYSQIVNDFQKGDIAEGYSVSREKKESFPLTVTSAQKNPTAFYLCASSTTGTSGVYEQYFGPGTRLTVT.